This passage covers 18 T cell receptor beta chains from one sample sequenced in a study of Graves' ophthalmopathy and Graves' hyperthyroidism. Researchers took RNA transcripts and amplified TCR beta CDR3 regions from them. An initial RT-PCR round employing HTBI primers preceded a second-round multiplex PCR. A single record per CDR3 protein comes from TCRdb applying MiXCR to the multiplex PCR reads. The sample has 400,000 to 450,000 distinct CDR3 sequences; about 21% are singletons. The sequenced sample was peripheral blood. These receptor sequences come from a woman in her late teens or twenties with stable Graves' hyperthyroidism.

This clonotype was detected many times. The chain uses TRBV6-2 or TRBV6-3 and TRBJ2-7, with 10 nucleotides matching TRBD1. From germline, CDR1 is MNHEY and CDR2 SVGEGT. CDR3 length equals 14 residues. V dropped 8 bases and J dropped 6; count of bases not matched to a gene: 10. The CDR3 DNA is TGTGCCAGCCGCCGCGGGACAGGGGTATCCGAGCAGTACTTC. Translated: CASRRGTGVSEQYF.

This clonotype occurred many times. The chain uses TRBV12-3 or TRBV12-4 and TRBJ1-1, with D maybe TRBD1 (6 bases). The CDR3 consists of 12 residues. V lost 6 bases, J lost 7 bases, and 12 bases lay in between. The CDR3, as DNA: TGTGCCAGCAGGGAGGGGGATGATGAAGCTTTCTTT. Translation gives CASREGDDEAFF.

The V gene is TRBV12-3 or TRBV12-4, the J gene TRBJ2-2; D uncertain. The CDR3 is 16 residues long. Trimming pared 7 bases from V and 4 bases from J, leaving 19 bases between. Written as DNA, the CDR3 is TGTGCCAGCAACTTATTCAGAGTCCCTTCCACCGGGGAGCTGTTTTTT. The encoded protein is CASNLFRVPSTGELFF.

This clonotype came up many times. This chain links TRBV28 with TRBJ1-5; no reliable D call. V gave up 3 bases and J gave up 7 bases, with 10 bases separating them. This CDR3 has 13 amino acids. Germline V gene sequence: CDR1 MDHEN, CDR2 SYDVKM. CDR3 in DNA: TGTGCCAGCAGTTTGGGGTTACACCAGCCCCAGCATTTT. Encoded protein: CASSLGLHQPQHF.

This clonotype was counted only a few times. CDR3 DNA: TGTGCCAGCAGACCTGGGACAGGGTATCCCCAAGAGACCCAGTACTTC. Encoded protein: CASRPGTGYPQETQYF. The chain carries TRBV6-1 and TRBJ2-5; the match to TRBD1 covers 9 bases. Per the germline V gene, CDR1 is MNHNS and CDR2 is SASEGT. V shed 6 bases and J 1 base; nucleotides not matched to a gene: 9. The CDR3 is 16 amino acids.

This clonotype was counted ten times or more. The V call is TRBV20-1, the J call TRBJ2-7; a weak D match, TRBD2 (6 bases). CDR1 DFQATT and CDR2 SNEGSKA come from the germline V gene (reference sequence). The CDR3 extends over 14 amino acids. Trimming shortened V by 0 bases and J by 4 bases, and 13 bases separated the two germline ends. CDR3 amino acids: CSARDWGESYEQYF. The CDR3 nucleotides are TGCAGTGCTAGAGATTGGGGGGAATCTTACGAGCAGTACTTC.

This clonotype was recorded at least ten times. The chain has TRBV15 and TRBJ1-2; D call uncertain. V dropped 0 bases and J dropped 7 bases, with 18 bases sitting between them. The CDR3 extends over 16 amino acids. Germline CDR1 and CDR2: LNHNV and YYDKDF (reference sequence). The CDR3 sequence: CATSRDFGHEEGGYTF. The CDR3 DNA is TGTGCCACCAGCAGAGATTTTGGTCATGAGGAGGGTGGCTACACCTTC. The full variable domain, with the rest looked up from reference TRBV15 and TRBJ1-2, is DAMVIQNPRYQVTQFGKPVTLSCSQTLNHNVMYWYQQKSSQAPKLLFHYYDKDFNNEADTPDNFQSRRPNTSFCFLDIRSPGLGDTAMYLCATSRDFGHEEGGYTFGSGTRLTVV.

This clonotype was recorded at least ten times. The rearrangement uses TRBV18 and TRBJ1-5; D is ambiguous. V was cut by 2 bases and J by 4 bases, with 12 bases left in between. The CDR3 consists of 15 residues. Germline V CDR1 and CDR2: KGHSH, LQKENI. CDR3: CASSPIGTDNQPQHF. The CDR3 coding sequence is TGTGCCAGCTCACCAATCGGAACAGATAATCAGCCCCAGCATTTT.

CDR3 bases: TGTGCCAGCAGCGCAGTACAGGGTAAAGAGACCCAGTACTTC. This gives the protein CASSAVQGKETQYF. The chain employs TRBV7-9 and TRBJ2-5; possible D gene TRBD1, 6 bases. The V end was cut by 5 bases, the J end by 3 bases, with 13 bases between. Germline loops: CDR1 SEHNR, CDR2 FQNEAQ (reference sequence). CDR3 length: 14 amino acids.

In its sample, this clonotype was seen many times. This chain links TRBV28 with TRBJ1-2; 7 bases map to TRBD1. Germline CDR1 MDHEN, CDR2 SYDVKM. This CDR3 contains 13 residues. Trimming took 6 bases from V and 5 from J; bases not matched to a gene: 6. CDR3 bases: TGTGCCAGCAGCCGGACAGGACCATATGGCTACACCTTC. Translating it yields CASSRTGPYGYTF.

This clonotype has at least ten counts. The gene calls are TRBV14 and TRBJ2-7; D is ambiguous. Germline loops: CDR1 SGHDN, CDR2 FVKESK. CDR3 length: 16 residues. Between the trimmed V and J ends, which lost 1 base and 7 bases, there was a span of 20 bases. The CDR3 DNA reads TGTGCCAGCAGCCAAGTGGGCGGCACATTGTCAAGGGAGCAGTACTTC. It yields the protein CASSQVGGTLSREQYF.

This clonotype occurred a few times. The V call is TRBV7-2, the J call TRBJ2-7; 7 bases fit TRBD1. This CDR3 region has 17 residues. The trim removed 0 bases at V and 2 bases at J, leaving 10 bases unmatched. Germline V gene data show CDR1 as SGHTA and CDR2 as FQGNSA. CDR3 sequence: CASSLALRGQSTYEQYF. The CDR3 bases are TGTGCCAGCAGCTTAGCGCTTAGGGGACAGAGTACCTACGAGCAGTACTTC.

This clonotype was observed many times. The chain has TRBV6-2 or TRBV6-3 and TRBJ2-7, with no clear D. In germline, CDR1 is MNHEY, CDR2 SVGEGT. This CDR3 has 12 amino acids. The V end lost 2 bases, the J end lost 4 bases, and 6 bases lay between the germline ends. Here the CDR3 reads CASSYKHYEQYF. Here the CDR3 DNA reads TGTGCCAGCAGTTACAAACATTACGAGCAGTACTTC.

There are many counts of this clonotype. The chain has TRBV2 and TRBJ1-2; a possible D gene is TRBD1 (5 bases). Trimming took off 11 bases at V and 9 bases at J, with 19 bases between the two ends. CDR1 and CDR2 from the germline V gene are SNHLY and FYNNEI. CDR3 size: 12 residues. CDR3 sequence: CAGGRGPARYTF. In nucleotides, the CDR3 is TGTGCCGGAGGGCGGGGCCCAGCCCGCTACACCTTC.

This clonotype was seen many times. The rearrangement joins TRBV12-3 or TRBV12-4 to TRBJ2-7; 9 bases are a match to TRBD2. V was clipped by 1 base and J by 5 bases; unmatched bases: 18. The CDR3 runs to 19 residues. This chain's CDR3 is CASSLVDSTSGGSGDEQYF. In nucleotides, the CDR3 is TGTGCCAGCAGTTTAGTGGACAGTACGAGCGGGGGGTCCGGGGACGAGCAGTACTTC.

This clonotype was observed at least ten times. J is TRBJ1-2 and V is TRBV5-1; no definite D call. CDR1 is SGHRS and CDR2 is YFSETQ in the germline V gene. The CDR3 runs 13 residues. Trimming cost V 0 bases and J 3 bases, with 6 bases left between them. In DNA form, the CDR3 reads TGCGCCAGCAGCTTGGACGGGGACTATGGCTACACCTTC. Its translation is CASSLDGDYGYTF.

Ten or more counts support this clonotype. The chain couples TRBV24-1 to TRBJ2-2; D gene unclear. The length of the CDR3 is 14 residues. V gave up 1 base and J gave up 7 bases, with 9 bases separating them. CDR1 KGHDR and CDR2 SFDVKD come from the germline V gene. The CDR3, as DNA: TGTGCCACCAGTGATTTCGGCGATCACGGGGAGCTGTTTTTT. Translated, it gives CATSDFGDHGELFF.

This clonotype was detected ten times or more. The CDR3 spells CASSYSRASGRYTGELFF. In DNA, the CDR3 is TGTGCCAGCAGTTACTCGAGGGCTAGCGGGAGGTACACCGGGGAGCTGTTTTTT. The chain recombines TRBV6-2 or TRBV6-3 with TRBJ2-2, with TRBD2 matching over 11 bases. After removal of 0 bases from V and 3 bases from J, the junction contained 6 bases not matched to a gene. The CDR3 sequence is 18 residues long. The germline V gene has CDR1 MNHEY and CDR2 SVGEGT.